This entry features one TCR beta chain sequence. Its antigen is still unknown. Trimming took off 0 bases at V and 1 base at J, with 14 bases between the two ends. Germline CDR1 is SGDLS and CDR2 is YYNGEE. There are 17 residues in the CDR3. This record comes from a study of spatial heterogeneity in lung cancer. The overall study: In tumor regions, TCR transcript counts tracked strongly with a T cell module score from matched bulk RNA-seq. Study results and caveats: How many expanded intratumoral alpha and beta TCRs were present tracked the tumor mutation count, which was a count of nonsynonymous mutations. Quantities of ubiquitous and regional expanded TCRs paralleled ubiquitous and regional nonsynonymous mutations, respectively.

Stated time point: sample taken at primary tumor resection. TCRdb re-derived calls from the 5' RACE reads in MiXCR, one entry per CDR3 protein. The table includes 1,500 to 2,000 distinct CDR3 sequences, 4% to 6.5% detected once. The sequencing here drew on lung tumor tissue, taken at surgery. This receptor was identified in a male donor with early-stage non-small cell lung cancer. The rearrangement uses TRBV9 and TRBJ1-5; no clear D. CDR3 nucleotides: TGTGCCAGCAGCGTAGATTCAGGACTAGACAGCAATCAGCCCCAGCATTTT. Translation gives CASSVDSGLDSNQPQHF. Complete variable domain (other parts from reference TRBV9 and TRBJ1-5): DSGVTQTPKHLITATGQRVTLRCSPRSGDLSVYWYQQSLDQGLQFLIQYYNGEERAKGNILERFSAQQFPDLHSELNLSSLELGDSALYFCASSVDSGLDSNQPQHFGDGTRLSIL.